This T cell receptor beta chain emerged from a study of Graves' ophthalmopathy and Graves' hyperthyroidism. Looking at the study overall: Peripheral blood was gathered at the point of initial diagnosis, before any treatment started. Overall study results and limits: Most thyroid-expanded clonotypes exceeding 0.001 frequency were also found in blood. Distinction of ophthalmopathy from stable hyperthyroidism by a 13-signature model reached approximately 88% sensitivity and 75% to 84% specificity.

This clonotype has at least ten counts. Its specificity is not known. The PBMCs originated from around 9.7 ml of fresh peripheral blood. CDR1 is LNHNV, CDR2 YYDKDF, per germline (reference sequence). The V gene lost 5 bases and the J gene lost 7 bases, with 9 bases spanning the gap. The CDR3 is 12 residues long. Researchers took RNA transcripts and amplified TCR beta CDR3 regions from them. First-round RT-PCR employed HTBI primers, with a second-round multiplex PCR after it. TCRdb re-derived calls from the multiplex PCR reads in MiXCR, one entry per CDR3 protein. The sample includes 200,000 to 250,000 distinct CDR3 sequences, approximately 42% of them seen just once.

The receptor was isolated from an adult man with Graves' ophthalmopathy. The V and J genes are TRBV15 and TRBJ1-5; no reliable D call. Sequencing was done on a sample of peripheral blood. The CDR3 here is CATSLSRQPQHF. The CDR3 DNA is TGTGCCACCAGCCTGTCTCGCCAGCCCCAGCATTTT.